This record looks at one T cell receptor beta chain sequence and its context. The data were obtained in a study of blood T cells in healthy people across ages. The second PCR ran about 6 to 12 cycles with a sample-barcoded 5' primer and J-beta primers. Via MiXCR, TCRdb re-called the 5' RACE reads, giving one row per CDR3 protein. The sample has over a million distinct CDR3 sequences, more than 40% seen once. Germline V gene sequence: CDR1 LGHDT, CDR2 YNNKEL (reference sequence). The CDR3 is 17 amino acids. The V and J ends lost 1 base and 1 base, in that order; junction bases with no gene match: 6. This TCR was recovered from a woman aged 55-70 years in good health. The chain links TRBV3-1 to TRBJ1-1, with 10 bases identical to TRBD1. Source material: blood. The CDR3 DNA follows: TGTGCCAGCAGCCAAGTCGGGACAGGGGTCAGGAACACTGAAGCTTTCTTT. It encodes CASSQVGTGVRNTEAFF.